These T cell receptor beta chains were read from a single sample in a study of shared clonotypes between healthy human individuals. Assay used: immunoSEQ multiplex PCR; TCRdb lists only in-frame clones, some missing. The repertoire holds hundreds of thousands of clones, with 73% as singletons. Material: memory CD4+ T cells sorted from blood. Source of these receptors: a woman under 40 in good health. CDR3s include the opening cysteine and the closing phenylalanine or tryptophan. Where a row states a size, it is once, few, many or the class of an expanded clone; other rows omit it.

CDR3 length,clone size,V gene,CDR3 protein
13,-,TRBV7-8,CASSFGPQETQYF
16,few,TRBV5-4,CASSPRSGGSTDTQYF
16,-,TRBV15,CATSRASSGRLNEQFF
14,-,TRBV6-5,CATARNSEGEKLFF
16,once,TRBV13,CASSLRLAGMSDTQYF
13,-,TRBV5-1,CASSLGFTDTQYF
14,-,TRBV29-1,CSVEVQALNTEAFF
19,-,TRBV10-3,CAISESSPVVAGGDNEQFF
16,-,TRBV5-4,CATKLVGGRAIDTQYF
16,many,TRBV19,CASSRALAGGTDTQYF
15,-,TRBV4-1,CASSQEAAAWREQYF
15,-,TRBV11-2,CASSPKGRDYDEQFF
16,-,TRBV5-4,CASSLVGGGRDETQYF
12,-,TRBV10-3,CAISGQSYEQYF
14,-,TRBV4-2,CASSQDPSGNTIYF
14,-,TRBV2,CASEERRSYNEQFF
14,few,TRBV6-1,CASSLQGNGAEAFF
13,many,TRBV6-1,CASRRGANYGYTF
16,-,TRBV27,CASSSSPGRLYNEQFF
17,-,TRBV7-6,CASSLTLAGSIYNEQFF
15,few,TRBV2,CASSDKGLSNQPQHF
15,many,TRBV5-1,CASSLDWTTNNEQFF
14,-,TRBV5-1,CASSISDSRNEQFF
16,-,TRBV27,CASRSPDRGRTDTQYF
11,-,TRBV5-1,CASSLGPEAFF
13,-,TRBV6-5,CASSQRTVGEQYF
18,-,TRBV6-1,CASSVGQGSPSGANVLTF
13,-,TRBV2,CASSAQGVNTIYF
14,-,TRBV6-1,CASSKVPTNEKLFF
16,-,TRBV9,CASSVGAGGNHNEQFF
17,-,TRBV21-1,CASSKAVPGQDRNTIYF
16,-,TRBV5-1,CASSLEGNRNTGELFF
14,-,TRBV6-6,CASSLRDGWDEQYF
13,-,TRBV11-3,CASSLDLQAEQFF
14,-,TRBV28,CASSSPSGAYEQYF
16,few,TRBV5-1,CASSLSLAESTDTQYF
14,-,TRBV5-4,CASEIAGQYNEQFF
15,-,TRBV6-1,CASRTRRASGNTIYF
14,-,TRBV2,CASRGDISGNTIYF
15,-,TRBV5-6,CASSFNMGSYNEQFF
20,-,TRBV7-8,CASSLRGGSGLKGSYNEQFF
14,-,TRBV7-8,CASRTSDDSYEQYF
12,-,TRBV5-1,CASRDGSEKLFF
15,once,TRBV7-3,CASSLDTGFGREQFF
14,-,TRBV27,CASSLLREYNEQFF
16,-,TRBV9,CASSARTSGNSDTQYF
14,-,TRBV10-1,CASSGRGRTDTQYF
16,-,TRBV5-4,CASSSAAGGGHNEQFF
14,once,TRBV19,CASIGTSGTGELFF
17,-,TRBV27,CASSLGQGRNLNGKLFF
15,-,TRBV7-9,CASSWGDRDSYEQYF
13,once,TRBV7-3,CASSLNDGNTIYF
14,-,TRBV5-1,CASSLQGPTDTQYF
17,-,TRBV11-2,CASSLEPGYSGANVLTF
15,once,TRBV5-1,CASSLEQGAITEAFF
10,few,TRBV30,CAWRGNTIYF
15,-,TRBV7-7,CASSYPPSQKETQYF
13,-,TRBV7-6,CASGGQAGGEQYF
16,-,TRBV28,CASISPSGQGAYGYTF
13,many,TRBV5-1,CASSLTVNTEAFF